The 13 T cell receptor beta chains reported below all come from one sample, sequenced in a study of response to subunit inactivated influenza vaccine. TCRdb ran MiXCR on the RT-PCR reads and lists one entry per CDR3 protein. The data hold roughly 780,000 distinct CDR3 sequences, with less than 20% observed a single time. The source material was PBMCs from blood, sampled 4 to 6 days after vaccination. The receptors shown here come from a man in his forties or fifties who received an inactivated influenza vaccine.

This clonotype showed up just a few times. The chain uses TRBV20-1 and TRBJ2-7; D is possibly TRBD2 (6 bases). Per germline, CDR1 DFQATT and CDR2 SNEGSKA (reference sequence). The germline V and J ends were trimmed by 3 bases and 5 bases, with 20 bases remaining between them. The CDR3 runs to 15 residues. The CDR3 is CSASKGWGGVNEQYF. For the CDR3, the DNA is TGCAGTGCTAGTAAGGGATGGGGCGGGGTTAACGAGCAGTACTTC.

Only a few counts were recorded for this clonotype. V is TRBV6-1 and J is TRBJ2-5; 8 bases match TRBD1. Germline CDR1 and CDR2: MNHNS and SASEGT. The junction had 6 bases not matched to a gene; V was cut back by 6 bases and J by 3 bases. This CDR3 is built from 14 residues. The CDR3 loop reads CASSRDRTKETQYF. The DNA for the CDR3 is TGTGCCAGCAGCCGGGACAGGACCAAAGAGACCCAGTACTTC.

This clonotype occurred a few times. The chain has TRBV29-1 and TRBJ2-3; D is unresolved. V was shortened by 1 base and J by 3 bases, with 17 bases between the two germline ends. The CDR3 has 16 amino acids. Germline-derived CDR1 and CDR2 are SQVTM and ANQGSEA. CDR3 nucleotides: TGCAGCGTTGAAGGGACCGGTATGTCCGGGACAGATACGCAGTATTTT. Translation: CSVEGTGMSGTDTQYF.

This chain joins TRBV29-1 and TRBJ1-4, with D possibly matching TRBD1 (6 bases). The CDR3 runs to 13 residues. V was trimmed by 7 bases and J by 8 bases, leaving 17 bases between them. Germline loops: CDR1 SQVTM, CDR2 ANQGSEA. This chain's CDR3 is CSGSQGSGEKLFF. The CDR3 region has the DNA TGCAGCGGAAGTCAGGGGTCGGGAGAAAAACTGTTTTTT.

V usage is TRBV5-1 and J usage is TRBJ2-1; TRBD2 is a possible D gene (5 bases). The CDR3 is 13 residues long. The V end lost 2 bases, the J end lost 7 bases, and 10 bases lay between the germline ends. Germline V gene lookup returns CDR1 SGHRS and CDR2 YFSETQ. The CDR3: CASSFVGANEQFF. The CDR3 DNA sequence: TGCGCCAGCAGCTTTGTGGGAGCGAATGAGCAGTTCTTC. Drawing the rest from reference TRBV5-1 and TRBJ2-1, the complete variable domain is KAGVTQTPRYLIKTRGQQVTLSCSPISGHRSVSWYQQTPGQGLQFLFEYFSETQRNKGNFPGRFSGRQFSNSRSEMNVSTLELGDSALYLCASSFVGANEQFFGPGTRLTVL.

The chain links TRBV20-1 to TRBJ2-7; either TRBD1 or TRBD2 may supply D (6 bases each). The CDR3 consists of 13 residues. The germline V gene encodes CDR1 DFQATT and CDR2 SNEGSKA (reference sequence). V lost 2 bases and J lost 6, with 14 bases in between. CDR3 in amino acids: CSARLGARGEQYF. The CDR3 DNA reads as TGCAGTGCTAGATTGGGGGCGCGGGGCGAGCAGTACTTC.

V usage is TRBV24-1 and J usage is TRBJ2-3; no definite D call. V was trimmed by 3 bases and J by 5 bases, leaving 14 bases between them. The CDR3 has 15 amino acids. CDR1 is KGHDR, CDR2 SFDVKD, per germline. The CDR3 bases are TGTGCCACCAGTGATATACGTAAATCAGGAGATACGCAGTATTTT. It translates to CATSDIRKSGDTQYF.

The chain has TRBV12-3 or TRBV12-4 and TRBJ2-3, with D perhaps TRBD1 or TRBD2 (6 bases each). There are 14 residues in the CDR3. V lost 7 bases and J 5 bases, leaving 16 bases between the germline ends. In DNA form, the CDR3 reads TGTGCCAGCAACCTTGGGGGGCGGGTAGATACGCAGTATTTT. Protein sequence: CASNLGGRVDTQYF.

The rearrangement uses TRBV7-2 and TRBJ2-7; TRBD1 agrees at 7 bases. CDR3 size: 14 residues. After removal of 0 bases from V and 5 bases from J, the junction contained 4 bases not matched to a gene. Per germline, CDR1 SGHTA and CDR2 FQGNSA. The CDR3 here is CASSLAGGMDEQYF. In DNA form, the CDR3 reads TGTGCCAGCAGCTTAGCAGGGGGCATGGACGAGCAGTACTTC.

This chain joins TRBV5-6 and TRBJ2-1; the match to TRBD1 covers 7 bases. The CDR3 loop spans 14 amino acids. In germline, CDR1 is SGHDT, CDR2 YYEEEE. V was pared by 6 bases and J by 14 bases, with 17 bases of the junction left unmatched. Written as DNA, the CDR3 is TGTGCCAGCACCGTTGGGTCATCCGGGACAGAAAAGTTCTTC. Protein product: CASTVGSSGTEKFF.

The V and J genes are TRBV18 and TRBJ2-3, with D unresolved. Germline assignment: CDR1 KGHSH and CDR2 LQKENI. V lost 2 bases and J 2 bases, leaving 11 bases between the germline ends. The CDR3 has 15 amino acids. The CDR3 here is CASSPRSLITDTQYF. The CDR3 nucleotides read TGTGCCAGCTCACCAAGGTCGTTGATCACAGATACGCAGTATTTT. Filled out from reference TRBV18 and TRBJ2-3, the complete variable domain reads NAGVMQNPRHLVRRRGQEARLRCSPMKGHSHVYWYRQLPEEGLKFMVYLQKENIIDESGMPKERFSAEFPKEGPSILRIQQVVRGDSAAYFCASSPRSLITDTQYFGPGTRLTVL.

This clonotype came up many times. V gene TRBV12-3 or TRBV12-4 combines with J gene TRBJ2-2, with D unclear. The V gene lost 5 bases and the J gene lost 3 bases, with 19 bases spanning the gap. This CDR3 is 17 amino acids long. CDR3 DNA sequence: TGTGCCAGCAGTCCGCAGGAAGGGTTTTTCGACACCGGGGAGCTGTTTTTT. This encodes CASSPQEGFFDTGELFF.

This chain connects TRBV24-1 to TRBJ2-3, with TRBD1 matching 7 bases. The CDR3 covers 12 residues. Looked up from germline, CDR1 is KGHDR and CDR2 is SFDVKD. V lost 4 bases, J lost 8 bases, and 2 bases stayed unmatched. DNA for the CDR3: TGTGCCACCAGTGAGAACAGGGGTACGCAGTATTTT. This encodes CATSENRGTQYF.